The clone carrying this T cell receptor (beta chain) was observed a few times. Its antigen is not known. Peripheral blood from each donor was collected in a volume of approximately 10 milliliters. Total RNA extracted from each sample amounted to at least 6 micrograms. This entry is derived from a study of blood T cells in healthy people across ages. The authors ran a second PCR of about 7 to 12 cycles using a sample-barcoded 5' primer and a J-beta primer mix. TCRdb recomputed calls from the 5' RACE reads with MiXCR, one row per CDR3 protein. The sample carries roughly 900,000 distinct CDR3 sequences, about 28% recorded once. Study observations and caveats: Calculation of diversity from one million T cells yielded estimates considered to be underestimates.

Trimming at V came to 6 bases and at J to 1 base, leaving 4 bases not matched to a gene. The CDR3 is 15 residues long. The source material was blood. The chain carries TRBV12-3 or TRBV12-4 and TRBJ2-2; 8 bases map to TRBD1. The receptor was isolated from a woman aged 80 or over in good health. CDR3 DNA sequence: TGTGCCAGCAGACAAGGACAGGGGAACACCGGGGAGCTGTTTTTT. Translating gives CASRQGQGNTGELFF.